The clone carrying this T cell receptor beta chain was seen a few times. Its antigen is still unknown. At one end, the junction sequence differs from germline, possibly due to a read error. The data derive from a study of T cell repertoires in cytomegalovirus infection. Whole-study findings and limits: Predominance within the ex vivo response was attributable to HLA-C-restricted CMV-specific TCR beta clonotypes.

The CDR3 runs 17 residues. CDR1 MGHRA and CDR2 YSYEKL come from the germline V gene. Each CDR3 protein is one row after TCRdb ran MiXCR on the reads. In the table there are hundreds of thousands of distinct CDR3 sequences, about 33% of which are singletons. The receptor was derived from a human donor in good health (CMV status not recorded). Some clones in this sample may be carry-over from other donors' samples. The sequences come from cultured CD8+ T cells from PBMCs, collected from culture after CMV antigen stimulation. The chain recombines TRBV4-1 with TRBJ1-1; tentative D call: TRBD1 (6 bases). The CDR3 sequence: CASSQGGTGTPNTEAFF. For the CDR3, the DNA is TGTGCCAGCAGCCAAGGCGGGACCGGGACACCGAACACTGAAGCTTTCTTT.